This T cell receptor (beta chain) was captured in a study of cytomegalovirus exposure and HLA in healthy donors. Study-level information: The Caucasian-associated ancestry cluster held 65% to 90% of roughly 370 genotyped donors.

The CDR3 spans 11 residues. Germline V gene sequence: CDR1 MNHNY, CDR2 SVGAGI (reference sequence). Between the trimmed V and J ends, which lost 5 bases and 3 bases, there was a span of 3 bases. Vbeta (60) and Jbeta (13) primers were used in the PCR. This table comes from immunoSEQ multiplex PCR, and its TCRdb copy is limited to in-frame clones, with some not included. The profile shows 150,000 to 200,000 clones, roughly 75% of them singletons. The V call is TRBV6-6, the J call TRBJ2-3, with D uncertain. The sample taken for sequencing was PBMCs. This clonotype originated in a woman younger than 45 in good health and CMV-seronegative. CDR3 amino acids: CASSQTDTQYF. In DNA, the CDR3 is TGTGCCAGCAGTCAGACAGATACGCAGTATTTT.